The rows below give T cell receptor beta chains drawn from one sample of a study of CD8+ T cells in alopecia areata. Clones were read by immunoSEQ multiplex PCR, and TCRdb kept only the in-frame ones, dropping some. Of about 250,000 clones in the sample, approximately 60% were seen once. The sample here was CD4+ T cells sorted from blood, taken at approximately week 52, from a patient treated with tofacitinib. The receptors derive from a human donor with alopecia areata. Both conserved end residues are part of each CDR3. A D gene is named only where the DNA matches it firmly. Clone size, where shown, is once, few, many, or a class for clones that have expanded.

CDR3nt | CDR3aa | j_gene | d_gene | abundance | v_gene
TGTGCCATCAGTGACGATCCTAACTATGGCTACACCTTC | CAISDDPNYGYTF | TRBJ1-2 | NA | NA | TRBV10-3
TGTGCCAGCAGTGGACAGGGGGCAGTTGGCAATCAGCCCCAGCATTTT | CASSGQGAVGNQPQHF | TRBJ1-5 | TRBD1 | NA | TRBV2
TGTGCCAGCTCGGACGCGGGAAGCACAGATACGCAGTATTTT | CASSDAGSTDTQYF | TRBJ2-3 | NA | NA | TRBV18
TGCGCCAGCAGCGACCGGGACAGGAACAATGAGCAGTTCTTC | CASSDRDRNNEQFF | TRBJ2-1 | TRBD1 | NA | TRBV5-1
TGTGCCAGCAGAACCCCAGGGGTCAATCAGCCCCAGCATTTT | CASRTPGVNQPQHF | TRBJ1-5 | NA | NA | TRBV27
TGTGCCAGCAGCGGACAGCCTAATGAAAAACTGTTTTTT | CASSGQPNEKLFF | TRBJ1-4 | NA | NA | TRBV25-1
TGTGCCAGCAGTGACCCGCACGGAGGTAATGAAAAACTGTTTTTT | CASSDPHGGNEKLFF | TRBJ1-4 | NA | NA | TRBV25-1
TGTGCCAGCAGCGCGACCTACACCGGGGAGCTGTTTTTT | CASSATYTGELFF | TRBJ2-2 | NA | NA | TRBV9
TGTGCCAGCAGCACGAGGACAGGGCGCTACGAGCAGTACTTC | CASSTRTGRYEQYF | TRBJ2-7 | TRBD1 | NA | TRBV5-4
TGCAGCGTGTCGGGACACGGTATTTACGAGCAGTACTTC | CSVSGHGIYEQYF | TRBJ2-7 | NA | NA | TRBV29-1
TGTGCCAGCAGGCCGGGACTAGCAATCAATGAGCAGTTCTTC | CASRPGLAINEQFF | TRBJ2-1 | TRBD2 | many | TRBV6-5
TGTGCCAGCACCGGGGAATGGGGCAATCAGCCCCAGCATTTT | CASTGEWGNQPQHF | TRBJ1-5 | NA | NA | TRBV2
TGCAGCGCCCAACCGGGACAGGGTTTATCAGCTTTCTTT | CSAQPGQGLSAFF | TRBJ1-1 | TRBD1 | NA | TRBV29-1
TGTGCCAGCACCACGGGGCCCTACAATGAGCAGTTCTTC | CASTTGPYNEQFF | TRBJ2-1 | NA | NA | TRBV6-6
TGTGCCAGCAGCACCCAGGGGAGTGGTGAAAAACTGTTTTTT | CASSTQGSGEKLFF | TRBJ1-4 | NA | few | TRBV5-6
TGTGCCAGCAGCCCCCGGCAGGCCCCCTACGAGCAGTACTTC | CASSPRQAPYEQYF | TRBJ2-7 | NA | few | TRBV2
TGCAGCGCCAATATAAACAATGAGCAGTTCTTC | CSANINNEQFF | TRBJ2-1 | NA | NA | TRBV29-1
TGCGCCAGCAGTCAATCATACTCACCCCTCCACTTT | CASSQSYSPLHF | TRBJ1-6 | NA | few | TRBV23-1
TGCAGCGTTGGGACTAGCGGGGGGGCCTACGAGCAGTACTTC | CSVGTSGGAYEQYF | TRBJ2-7 | TRBD2 | NA | TRBV29-1
TGTGCCAGCAGTTTTCTAGGGGGGCGGTTCAGCAATCAGCCCCAGCATTTT | CASSFLGGRFSNQPQHF | TRBJ1-5 | NA | NA | TRBV27
TGTGCCAGTACACCCGGCCACGAGCAGTACTTC | CASTPGHEQYF | TRBJ2-7 | NA | few | TRBV18
TGTGCCAGCTCACTATTAGCCTCCTACGAGCAGTACTTC | CASSLLASYEQYF | TRBJ2-7 | NA | NA | TRBV18
TGTGCCATCAGTGAGAGGCAGGGGAATCAGCCCCAGCATTTT | CAISERQGNQPQHF | TRBJ1-5 | NA | few | TRBV10-3
TGTGCCAGCAGTGAGGCGGGCCTTCGGAACACTGAAGCTTTCTTT | CASSEAGLRNTEAFF | TRBJ1-1 | NA | NA | TRBV25-1
TGTGCCAGCGCTCGACAGGGAGGCGGCTACAATGAGCAGTTCTTC | CASARQGGGYNEQFF | TRBJ2-1 | NA | NA | TRBV6-5
TGTGCCATCAGTGAAGGAAAAGGGAAATCCTATGGCTACACCTTC | CAISEGKGKSYGYTF | TRBJ1-2 | NA | few | TRBV10-3
TGCGCCAGCAGCCGGACTGAGGGCGCGGGATTTTACAATGAGCAGTTCTTC | CASSRTEGAGFYNEQFF | TRBJ2-1 | NA | NA | TRBV4-1
TGCGCCAGCAGCTTTTCCGGGACAGGGTTTGGTTGGGAGCAGTACTTC | CASSFSGTGFGWEQYF | TRBJ2-7 | TRBD1 | NA | TRBV5-1
TGTGCCAGCAGCCGGATCAATCAGCCCCAGCATTTT | CASSRINQPQHF | TRBJ1-5 | NA | NA | TRBV7-2
TGTGCCAGCAGCGTAGCTGTGGGTACTGGGGCCAACGTCCTGACTTTC | CASSVAVGTGANVLTF | TRBJ2-6 | NA | NA | TRBV9
TGTGCCAGCAGTTTAGCTGGGGCGGACTTCTACGAGCAGTACTTC | CASSLAGADFYEQYF | TRBJ2-7 | NA | once | TRBV27
TGTGCCAGCAGCCGGGAGCTTTACGAGCAGTACTTC | CASSRELYEQYF | TRBJ2-7 | NA | NA | TRBV7-2
TGTGCCTGGAGTCGGGACAGCAACACTGAAGCTTTCTTT | CAWSRDSNTEAFF | TRBJ1-1 | TRBD1 | few | TRBV30
TGTGCCAGCAGGGCGACAGGGATTGGAAACATTCAGTACTTC | CASRATGIGNIQYF | TRBJ2-4 | TRBD1 | NA | TRBV5-6
TGCGCCAGCAGCTTGGAGTTGGACGGTGAAGCTTTCTTT | CASSLELDGEAFF | TRBJ1-1 | NA | NA | TRBV5-1
TGTGCCAGCAGTCCGAGCACAGAAGAAGCTTTCTTT | CASSPSTEEAFF | TRBJ1-1 | NA | NA | TRBV11-1
TGTGCCTGGAGCCCCAGGGGCAGAAGGCAGCCCCAGCATTTT | CAWSPRGRRQPQHF | TRBJ1-5 | NA | NA | TRBV30
TGTGCCAGCACCGACGACCTAGCGAGCTCCTACGAGCAGTACTTC | CASTDDLASSYEQYF | TRBJ2-7 | NA | NA | TRBV6-5
TGTGCCAGCAGCCCGTCGACACTAACCTACGAGCAGTACTTC | CASSPSTLTYEQYF | TRBJ2-7 | NA | many | TRBV7-8
TGTGCCAGCAATTCGAACACTGAAGCTTTCTTT | CASNSNTEAFF | TRBJ1-1 | NA | once | TRBV2
TGTGCCACCGGATTAACAGGGGGCGTCTACGAGCAGTACTTC | CATGLTGGVYEQYF | TRBJ2-7 | TRBD1 | once | TRBV25-1
TGCGCCAGCAGCCAAGGGCCGGGGAATCAGCCCCAGCATTTT | CASSQGPGNQPQHF | TRBJ1-5 | NA | NA | TRBV4-3
TGCGCCAGCAGCTTGTATGGGGCGGGCTCGGGGACCGGGGAGCTGTTTTTT | CASSLYGAGSGTGELFF | TRBJ2-2 | NA | NA | TRBV5-1
TGTGCCAGCAGGGGACAGGGTTGGCACAATGAGCAGTTCTTC | CASRGQGWHNEQFF | TRBJ2-1 | TRBD1 | NA | TRBV6-5
TGCGCCAGCAGCTTGTCAGGGGAGACTCTACTACCTATCTACGAGCAGTACTTC | CASSLSGETLLPIYEQYF | TRBJ2-7 | NA | NA | TRBV5-1
TGCGCCAGAGATCAGCCCCAGCATTTT | CARDQPQHF | TRBJ1-5 | NA | few | TRBV5-1